This T cell receptor beta chain was identified during a study of blood T cells in healthy people across ages. A J-beta primer mix and a sample-barcoded 5' primer were used in a second PCR of roughly 6 to 12 cycles. TCRdb ran MiXCR on the 5' RACE reads and lists one entry per CDR3 protein. The sample contains around 1,600,000 distinct CDR3 sequences, around 40% of which appear only once. Comments on this clonotype: Its matching antigen is unknown.

The donors, aged about 6 to 100, were healthy Caucasians from Russia. The CDR3 has 13 amino acids. V lost 9 bases to trimming and J lost 2 bases, with 11 bases between them. Study results and caveats: A roughly linear age-dependent decrease characterized TCR beta diversity per million T cells.

The TCR was taken from a young woman in good health. J is TRBJ2-1 and V is TRBV12-3 or TRBV12-4; no clear D. The sequenced sample was blood. CDR3 amino acids: CASLNGAYNEQFF. As DNA, the CDR3 is TGTGCCAGTTTGAATGGGGCCTACAATGAGCAGTTCTTC.